A single sample is the source of the 22 T cell receptor beta chains below, sequenced in a study of technical replicates of blood from a few donors. The data were produced by immunoSEQ multiplex PCR, yet TCRdb's version contains in-frame clones alone and is incomplete. Among more than 70,000 clones, around 90% were seen once, and the ten largest hold 0.25% to 0.35%. Sample: T cells isolated from PBMCs. The receptors stem from a human donor in good health.

The rearrangement links TRBV2 to TRBJ1-2; no clear D. Trimming shortened V by 5 bases and J by 2 bases, and 6 bases separated the two germline ends. The CDR3 contains 12 residues. Per the germline V gene, CDR1 is SNHLY and CDR2 is FYNNEI. CDR3 nucleotide sequence: TGTGCCAGCAGTCGAGAAAACTATGGCTACACCTTC. It codes for CASSRENYGYTF. The full variable domain, its missing parts supplied by reference TRBV2 and TRBJ1-2, is EPEVTQTPSHQVTQMGQEVILRCVPISNHLYFYWYRQILGQKVEFLVSFYNNEISEKSEIFDDQFSVERPDGSNFTLKIRSTKLEDSAMYFCASSRENYGYTFGSGTRLTVV.

The chain uses TRBV11-3 and TRBJ2-1; TRBD2 aligns across 9 bases. Germline trimming cut 5 bases from V and 2 bases from J; bases unmatched to any gene: 4. Germline loops: CDR1 SGHNT, CDR2 YENEEA. The CDR3 is made up of 15 amino acids. The CDR3 sequence: CASSISGGPYNEQFF. The CDR3 DNA is TGTGCCAGCAGCATTAGCGGGGGCCCCTACAATGAGCAGTTCTTC.

The V gene is TRBV5-4, the J gene TRBJ2-3; D may be TRBD2 (6 bases). The V gene's germline CDR1 is SGHNT and CDR2 YYREEE (reference sequence). The V end lost 2 bases, the J end lost 8 bases, and 18 bases lay between the germline ends. The CDR3 runs to 15 residues. CDR3 loop: CASSFEGGTAGTQYF. The CDR3 bases are TGTGCCAGCAGCTTCGAGGGAGGTACCGCGGGTACGCAGTATTTT.

The chain has TRBV19 and TRBJ2-7; possible D gene TRBD1, 5 bases. This CDR3 has 15 residues. Trimming took off 2 bases at V and 3 bases at J, with 14 bases between the two ends. Per the germline V gene, CDR1 is LNHDA and CDR2 is SQIVND (reference sequence). CDR3 in amino acids: CASSISQVGNYEQYF. DNA of the CDR3: TGTGCCAGTAGTATATCACAGGTGGGAAACTACGAGCAGTACTTC.

The V gene is TRBV9, the J gene TRBJ1-1; 8 bases fit TRBD1. Germline V gene sequence: CDR1 SGDLS, CDR2 YYNGEE. This CDR3 comprises 13 residues. J was trimmed by 3 bases and V by 2 bases; bases with no gene match: 0. CDR3 nucleotides: TGTGCCAGCAGCGTGGGACAGGACACTGAAGCTTTCTTT. The encoded protein is CASSVGQDTEAFF.

The chain joins TRBV25-1 to TRBJ2-6, with TRBD1 identical over 9 bases. Looked up from germline, CDR1 is MGHDK and CDR2 is SYGVNS. The CDR3 length is 16 residues. V gave up 9 bases and J gave up 0 bases; unmatched junction bases: 6. The CDR3 loop reads CASSDRGFSGANVLTF. DNA of the CDR3: TGTGCCAGTTCGGACAGGGGATTCTCTGGGGCCAACGTCCTGACTTTC. Supplemented by reference TRBV25-1 and TRBJ2-6, the full variable domain reads EADIYQTPRYLVIGTGKKITLECSQTMGHDKMYWYQQDPGMELHLIHYSYGVNSTEKGDLSSESTVSRIRTEHFPLTLESARPSHTSQYLCASSDRGFSGANVLTFGAGSRLTVL.

This sequence joins TRBV13 and TRBJ2-6; 7 bases fit TRBD2. Germline V gives CDR1 PRHDT, CDR2 FYEKMQ (reference sequence). CDR3 size: 17 residues. Germline trimming cut 5 bases from V and 0 bases from J; bases unmatched to any gene: 7. The CDR3 is CASSIRLAFSGANVLTF. The CDR3 DNA reads TGTGCCAGCAGCATTCGACTAGCCTTCTCTGGGGCCAACGTCCTGACTTTC.

The gene calls are TRBV28 and TRBJ2-2; D perhaps matches TRBD1 (5 bases). Trimming shortened V by 7 bases and J by 5 bases, and 8 bases separated the two germline ends. CDR1 MDHEN and CDR2 SYDVKM come from the germline V gene. This CDR3 has 12 residues. Here the CDR3 DNA reads TGTGCCAGCAAATCAGGGACCGGGGAGCTGTTTTTT. Protein: CASKSGTGELFF.

By sample share, this clone is medium-sized. The rearrangement links TRBV7-2 to TRBJ2-1, with TRBD1 as a possible D gene (5 bases). V was clipped by 3 bases and J by 2 bases, with 8 bases between them. The CDR3 totals 14 residues. CDR1 is SGHTA, CDR2 FQGNSA, per germline. The CDR3 DNA is TGTGCCAGCAGCTTCCAGGACACCTACAATGAGCAGTTCTTC. This gives the protein CASSFQDTYNEQFF.

V gene TRBV15 combines with J gene TRBJ2-5, with TRBD2 matching over 13 bases. The germline gives CDR1 LNHNV, CDR2 YYDKDF (reference sequence). V dropped 3 bases and J dropped 1; count of bases not matched to a gene: 2. The CDR3 is 16 amino acids. In nucleotides, the CDR3 is TGTGCCACCAGCAGGGGACTAGCGGGGTTCCAAGAGACCCAGTACTTC. Translated: CATSRGLAGFQETQYF.

The chain couples TRBV7-3 to TRBJ1-6; D is unclear. This CDR3 is built from 13 residues. V lost 2 bases and J 5 bases, leaving 4 bases between the germline ends. Per germline, CDR1 SGHTA and CDR2 FQGTGA. The CDR3 is CASSLSNNSPLHF. The CDR3 nucleotides read TGTGCCAGCAGCTTATCAAATAATTCACCCCTCCACTTT. Full variable domain (missing parts from reference TRBV7-3 and TRBJ1-6): GAGVSQTPSNKVTEKGKYVELRCDPISGHTALYWYRQSLGQGPEFLIYFQGTGAADDSGLPNDRFFAVRPEGSVSTLKIQRTERGDSAVYLCASSLSNNSPLHFGNGTRLTVT.

The chain recombines TRBV4-1 with TRBJ2-4; a weak D match, TRBD1 (5 bases). V gave up 2 bases and J gave up 0 bases, with 14 bases separating them. Germline CDR1 and CDR2: MGHRA and YSYEKL. The CDR3 length is 17 residues. CDR3 region: CASSQTDSQLAKNIQYF. CDR3 nucleotide sequence: TGCGCCAGCAGCCAAACCGACAGCCAGCTAGCCAAAAACATTCAGTACTTC.

The gene calls are TRBV19 and TRBJ2-7; 8 nucleotides match TRBD1. This CDR3 has 13 residues. V shed 6 bases and J 2 bases; nucleotides not matched to a gene: 3. Per germline, CDR1 LNHDA and CDR2 SQIVND (reference sequence). Written as DNA, the CDR3 is TGTGCCAGTAGCCCGGGACAGGCCTACGAGCAGTACTTC. Protein product: CASSPGQAYEQYF. Complete variable domain (other parts from reference TRBV19 and TRBJ2-7): DGGITQSPKYLFRKEGQNVTLSCEQNLNHDAMYWYRQDPGQGLRLIYYSQIVNDFQKGDIAEGYSVSREKKESFPLTVTSAQKNPTAFYLCASSPGQAYEQYFGPGTRLTVT.

The chain is built from TRBV6-5 and TRBJ1-2, with 12 bases aligning to TRBD1. This CDR3 spans 14 amino acids. Germline values: CDR1 MNHEY, CDR2 SVGAGI. With V trimmed by 6 bases and J by 6 bases, 5 bases remained unmatched. The CDR3 nucleotides read TGTGCCAGCAGACCGGGACAGGGGGCTGATGGCTACACCTTC. Protein product: CASRPGQGADGYTF.

This chain connects TRBV4-1 to TRBJ2-7; 7 bases are shared with TRBD1. J was trimmed by 3 bases and V by 2 bases; bases with no gene match: 7. The CDR3 runs 15 residues. CDR1 MGHRA and CDR2 YSYEKL come from the germline V gene. The CDR3 region is CASSQQDGTVYEQYF. In nucleotides, the CDR3 is TGCGCCAGCAGCCAACAAGATGGGACAGTCTACGAGCAGTACTTC.

The chain uses TRBV2 and TRBJ2-2, with TRBD2 matching over 9 bases. This CDR3 is 18 amino acids long. J was trimmed by 6 bases and V by 1 base; bases with no gene match: 12. The germline V gene encodes CDR1 SNHLY and CDR2 FYNNEI. CDR3 coding DNA: TGTGCCAGCAGTGAAGGCGTGGGCGGGGGGGCCGATTCCGGGGAGCTGTTTTTT. It is translated as CASSEGVGGGADSGELFF. Full variable domain (rest looked up from reference TRBV2 and TRBJ2-2): EPEVTQTPSHQVTQMGQEVILRCVPISNHLYFYWYRQILGQKVEFLVSFYNNEISEKSEIFDDQFSVERPDGSNFTLKIRSTKLEDSAMYFCASSEGVGGGADSGELFFGEGSRLTVL.

The chain is built from TRBV5-6 and TRBJ2-1, with D possibly TRBD2 on 5 matching bases. The CDR3 sequence is 16 residues long. Germline V lookup: CDR1 SGHDT, CDR2 YYEEEE. Trimming removed 3 bases at V and 13 bases at J, with 26 bases between. CDR3 sequence reads: CASSSLSEGYEECQFF. DNA of the CDR3: TGTGCCAGCAGCTCCCTCTCCGAGGGCTATGAGGAGTGTCAGTTCTTC.

The chain recombines TRBV28 with TRBJ1-3; D gene unclear. Germline V gene sequence: CDR1 MDHEN, CDR2 SYDVKM. This CDR3 has 14 amino acids. Trimming removed 6 bases from V and 0 bases from J, with 9 bases in between. CDR3 in amino acids: CASRPADSGNTIYF. CDR3 bases: TGTGCCAGCAGACCCGCAGACTCTGGAAACACCATATATTTT.

J is TRBJ2-5 and V is TRBV5-6, with D possibly matching TRBD2 (7 bases). V was trimmed by 4 bases and J by 1 base, leaving 17 bases between them. The CDR3 has 16 amino acids. CDR1 is SGHDT, CDR2 YYEEEE, per germline. The CDR3 bases are TGTGCCAGCAGCCCCCGGCATGGGGGGGCCCAAGAGACCCAGTACTTC. Its translation: CASSPRHGGAQETQYF.

This chain uses TRBV10-3 with TRBJ1-2; 12 bases are shared with TRBD1. CDR1 and CDR2 from the germline V gene are ENHRY and SYGVKD. Trimming at V came to 8 bases and at J to 6 bases, leaving 10 bases not matched to a gene. The CDR3 contains 15 residues. Here the CDR3 reads CAISVRDRGLDGYTF. The CDR3 DNA follows: TGTGCCATCTCAGTCCGGGACAGGGGGCTAGATGGCTACACCTTC.

The V gene is TRBV11-2, the J gene TRBJ1-5, with unresolved D. CDR3 length equals 17 residues. The V and J ends lost 1 base and 4 bases respectively, with 17 bases between them. Germline-derived CDR1 and CDR2 are SGHAT and FQNNGV. The CDR3 DNA sequence: TGTGCCAGCAGCTTAGGAGGGAGAGGACTGCGTAATCAGCCCCAGCATTTT. Protein: CASSLGGRGLRNQPQHF.

A single count supports this clone. This chain joins TRBV5-1 and TRBJ1-2, with 7 bases matching TRBD1. The germline CDR1 and CDR2 sequences are SGHRS and YFSETQ. The length of the CDR3 is 17 residues. Trimming removed 0 bases from V and 6 bases from J; junction bases left unmatched: 14. The CDR3 reads CASSLDFDAGGEDGYTF. The CDR3 DNA reads as TGCGCCAGCAGCTTGGACTTTGATGCAGGGGGAGAAGATGGCTACACCTTC. Full variable domain (missing parts from reference TRBV5-1 and TRBJ1-2): KAGVTQTPRYLIKTRGQQVTLSCSPISGHRSVSWYQQTPGQGLQFLFEYFSETQRNKGNFPGRFSGRQFSNSRSEMNVSTLELGDSALYLCASSLDFDAGGEDGYTFGSGTRLTVV.